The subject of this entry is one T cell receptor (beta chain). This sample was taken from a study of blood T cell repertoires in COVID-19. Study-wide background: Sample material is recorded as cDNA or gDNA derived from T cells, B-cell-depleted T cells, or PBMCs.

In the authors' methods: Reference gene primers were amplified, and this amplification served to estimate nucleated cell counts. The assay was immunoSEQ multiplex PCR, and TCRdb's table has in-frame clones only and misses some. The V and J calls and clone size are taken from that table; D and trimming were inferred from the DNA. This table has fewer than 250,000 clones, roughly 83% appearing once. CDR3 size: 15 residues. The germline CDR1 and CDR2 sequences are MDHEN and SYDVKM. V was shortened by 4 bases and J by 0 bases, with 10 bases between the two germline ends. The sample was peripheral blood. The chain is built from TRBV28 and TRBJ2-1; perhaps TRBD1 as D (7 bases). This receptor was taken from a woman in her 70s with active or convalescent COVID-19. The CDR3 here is CASSWGDSSYNEQFF. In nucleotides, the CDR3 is TGTGCCAGCAGTTGGGGGGACAGCTCCTACAATGAGCAGTTCTTC.